At least ten counts were recorded for the clone carrying this TCR beta chain. A unique molecular identifier was attached to every TCR cDNA molecule. TCRdb independently ran MiXCR on the 5' RACE reads; one entry per CDR3 protein. The profile covers more than 30,000 distinct CDR3 sequences, with approximately 5.5% appearing a single time and around a tenth taken by the ten largest. The sample is drawn from a study of spatial heterogeneity in lung cancer. Overall study: Consistently, beta-chain sequences turned up in larger numbers than alpha-chain sequences did. Each distinct TCR and UMI combination averaged more than ten appearances in raw reads.

CDR1 and CDR2 (germline): SQVTM, ANQGSEA. V was shortened by 4 bases and J by 10 bases, with 14 bases between the two germline ends. The CDR3 covers 12 residues. Documented time point: sample taken at primary tumor resection. Whole RNA, isolated from tumor, nontumor lung or frozen PBMC, was sequenced without prior sorting. A total of fewer than 80 untreated early-stage non-small cell lung cancer patients served as donors. The chain combines TRBV29-1 with TRBJ2-1; D gene unclear. This receptor was identified in a male donor with early-stage non-small cell lung cancer. The input for sequencing was PBMCs, taken at surgery. CDR3: CSVGQAWMEQFF. In DNA form, the CDR3 reads TGCAGCGTTGGGCAGGCTTGGATGGAGCAGTTCTTC.